This is a list of T cell receptor beta chains from one sample in a study of cytomegalovirus exposure and HLA in healthy donors. Assay used: immunoSEQ multiplex PCR; TCRdb lists only in-frame clones, some missing. Across around 200,000 clones, the top ten clones capture approximately 0.8% of the sample. The sample was PBMCs. These receptor sequences come from a woman aged 18-29 years in good health and CMV-seropositive. Each CDR3 is given with its conserved first and last residue. Each record gives: D gene, J gene, V gene, CDR3 DNA, CDR3 protein. A D gene is named only where the DNA matches it firmly.

D: TRBD2
J: TRBJ2-2
V: TRBV18
DNA: TGTGCCAGCTCACCACCCGGGCGGGAGTGGAGCGGGGAGCTGTTTTTT
CDR3: CASSPPGREWSGELFF

D: TRBD1
J: TRBJ1-2
V: TRBV15
DNA: TGTGCCACCAGCAGAGAAACCGGGACAGGGGGCGAAAGGCCTTATGGCTACACCTTC
CDR3: CATSRETGTGGERPYGYTF

D: TRBD1
J: TRBJ1-1
V: TRBV13
DNA: TGTGCCAGCAGCTTAGGCAGAAGGGACAGGCTAAACACTGAAGCTTTCTTT
CDR3: CASSLGRRDRLNTEAFF

D: .
J: TRBJ2-7
V: TRBV6-1
DNA: TGTGCCATAACGACAGGGAGGAGCTCCTACGAGCAGTACTTC
CDR3: CAITTGRSSYEQYF

D: TRBD2
J: TRBJ2-7
V: TRBV15
DNA: TGTGCCACCAGCAGGACTAGCGGGGGGACCTACGAGCAGTACTTC
CDR3: CATSRTSGGTYEQYF

D: TRBD1
J: TRBJ1-1
V: TRBV19
DNA: TGTGCCAGTAGTAGTCGGACAGGAGGGGTGAACACTGAAGCTTTCTTT
CDR3: CASSSRTGGVNTEAFF

D: .
J: TRBJ1-3
V: TRBV5-1
DNA: TGCGCCAGCAGCTTGGACAGTTACAAAAACACCATATATTTT
CDR3: CASSLDSYKNTIYF

D: .
J: TRBJ1-1
V: TRBV6-4
DNA: TGTGCCAGCAGTGATTTCTACACTGAAGCTTTCTTT
CDR3: CASSDFYTEAFF

D: .
J: TRBJ1-5
V: TRBV5-6
DNA: TGTGCCAGCAGCACCGACAGTATCGATCAGCCCCAGCATTTT
CDR3: CASSTDSIDQPQHF

D: .
J: TRBJ1-5
V: TRBV19
DNA: TGTGCCAGTAGTCAGAATGCTCAGCCCCAGCATTTT
CDR3: CASSQNAQPQHF

D: .
J: TRBJ2-4
V: TRBV9
DNA: TGTGCCAGCAGCGTAGGAGGTTCGGGGGAGCCTCAGTACTTC
CDR3: CASSVGGSGEPQYF

D: .
J: TRBJ1-5
V: TRBV7-9
DNA: TGTGCCAGCAGTGAGGGGAGGCTCCTTCAGCCCCAGCATTTT
CDR3: CASSEGRLLQPQHF

D: TRBD1
J: TRBJ1-4
V: TRBV27
DNA: TGTGCCAGCAGCCCTTCGGGGACAGGGATCGAAAAACTGTTTTTT
CDR3: CASSPSGTGIEKLFF

D: .
J: TRBJ2-2
V: TRBV7-9
DNA: TGTGCCAGCAGCAGACGGGAGAACACCGGGGAGCTGTTTTTT
CDR3: CASSRRENTGELFF

D: .
J: TRBJ1-1
V: TRBV6-4
DNA: TGTGCCAGCAGTTACAGGTGGAACACTGAAGCTTTCTTT
CDR3: CASSYRWNTEAFF

D: .
J: TRBJ2-1
V: TRBV7-2
DNA: TGTGCCAGCAGCTACCCTGTAAGTAGTGAGCAGTTCTTC
CDR3: CASSYPVSSEQFF

D: .
J: TRBJ1-1
V: TRBV12-5
DNA: TGTGCTAGTGGCCCCGGACTCCCGAACACTGAAGCTTTCTTT
CDR3: CASGPGLPNTEAFF

D: TRBD2
J: TRBJ2-7
V: TRBV27
DNA: TGTGCCAGCAGTTGGACTAGCGGGGGGGGCACGCAGTACTTC
CDR3: CASSWTSGGGTQYF

D: TRBD1
J: TRBJ1-1
V: TRBV16
DNA: TGTGCCAGCAGCCTTACAGGGGGCACTGAAGCTTTCTTT
CDR3: CASSLTGGTEAFF

D: .
J: TRBJ2-1
V: TRBV4-2
DNA: TGTGCCAGCAGCCAAGATCGCGAAGGGGGCAATGAGCAGTTCTTC
CDR3: CASSQDREGGNEQFF

D: .
J: TRBJ2-7
V: TRBV5-6
DNA: TGTGCCAGCAGCTTGGCTTTCGGCGAGCAGTACTTC
CDR3: CASSLAFGEQYF

D: TRBD1
J: TRBJ2-7
V: TRBV5-5
DNA: TGTGCCAGCAGCCCCCGACAGGGGCGCTACGAGCAGTACTTC
CDR3: CASSPRQGRYEQYF

D: TRBD1
J: TRBJ1-5
V: TRBV5-6
DNA: TGTGCCAGCAGCTTAAAAGGGACAGTAAATCAGCCCCAGCATTTT
CDR3: CASSLKGTVNQPQHF

D: TRBD1
J: TRBJ2-2
V: TRBV5-4
DNA: TGTGCCAGCAGCTTCACAGGGGTCGGGGAGCTGTTTTTT
CDR3: CASSFTGVGELFF

D: .
J: TRBJ1-1
V: TRBV5-4
DNA: TGTGCCAGCAGCTTGGACAGGGCAGGAGTGAACACTGAAGCTTTCTTT
CDR3: CASSLDRAGVNTEAFF

D: .
J: TRBJ2-1
V: TRBV5-1
DNA: TGCGCCAGCAGCTTCCAACTAGCCGAGCACAATGAGCAGTTCTTC
CDR3: CASSFQLAEHNEQFF

D: TRBD1
J: TRBJ1-2
V: TRBV27
DNA: TGTGCCAGCAAGCCGTCTTGGCAGGGGGCGCAGGGCTACACCTTC
CDR3: CASKPSWQGAQGYTF

D: .
J: TRBJ1-1
V: TRBV11-3
DNA: TGTGCCAGCAGCTCCCCGGGAGGCTATGAAGCTTTCTTT
CDR3: CASSSPGGYEAFF

D: .
J: TRBJ1-2
V: TRBV4-3
DNA: TGCGCCAGCAGCCAAGCAATTTCTAACTATGGCTACACCTTC
CDR3: CASSQAISNYGYTF

D: .
J: TRBJ1-1
V: TRBV7-8
DNA: TGTGCCAGCAGCTTAGCGGGAGGAAAAGCCGTGGCGGCTTTCTTT
CDR3: CASSLAGGKAVAAFF

D: TRBD2
J: TRBJ2-5
V: TRBV7-9
DNA: TGTGCCAGCAGCTCGGGAGGCAGGGAGACCCAGTACTTC
CDR3: CASSSGGRETQYF

D: .
J: TRBJ1-1
V: TRBV5-1
DNA: TGCGCCAGCAGCTCTGGACAGATCATGAACACTGAAGCTTTCTTT
CDR3: CASSSGQIMNTEAFF

D: .
J: TRBJ1-2
V: TRBV30
DNA: TGTGCCTGGTCCCTCGAGACAGTTGGCTACACCTTC
CDR3: CAWSLETVGYTF

D: .
J: TRBJ1-3
V: TRBV5-4
DNA: TGTGCCAGCAGCTTGGAGGGACTTGCTGGAAACACCATATATTTT
CDR3: CASSLEGLAGNTIYF

D: .
J: TRBJ2-4
V: TRBV7-2
DNA: TGTGCCACCTTTAGGGGAAGCAAAAACATTCAGTACTTC
CDR3: CATFRGSKNIQYF

D: .
J: TRBJ2-2
V: TRBV30
DNA: TGTGCCTGGAGTGAGGGGGGGGGCGGAGACACCGGGGAGCTGTTTTTT
CDR3: CAWSEGGGGDTGELFF

D: .
J: TRBJ2-1
V: TRBV7-9
DNA: TGTGCCAGCAGCTTAACAGCCTACAATGAGCAGTTCTTC
CDR3: CASSLTAYNEQFF

D: .
J: TRBJ2-3
V: TRBV11-3
DNA: TGTGCCAGCAGCTTACTTAGCGGCAACCTAGGAGATACGCAGTATTTT
CDR3: CASSLLSGNLGDTQYF